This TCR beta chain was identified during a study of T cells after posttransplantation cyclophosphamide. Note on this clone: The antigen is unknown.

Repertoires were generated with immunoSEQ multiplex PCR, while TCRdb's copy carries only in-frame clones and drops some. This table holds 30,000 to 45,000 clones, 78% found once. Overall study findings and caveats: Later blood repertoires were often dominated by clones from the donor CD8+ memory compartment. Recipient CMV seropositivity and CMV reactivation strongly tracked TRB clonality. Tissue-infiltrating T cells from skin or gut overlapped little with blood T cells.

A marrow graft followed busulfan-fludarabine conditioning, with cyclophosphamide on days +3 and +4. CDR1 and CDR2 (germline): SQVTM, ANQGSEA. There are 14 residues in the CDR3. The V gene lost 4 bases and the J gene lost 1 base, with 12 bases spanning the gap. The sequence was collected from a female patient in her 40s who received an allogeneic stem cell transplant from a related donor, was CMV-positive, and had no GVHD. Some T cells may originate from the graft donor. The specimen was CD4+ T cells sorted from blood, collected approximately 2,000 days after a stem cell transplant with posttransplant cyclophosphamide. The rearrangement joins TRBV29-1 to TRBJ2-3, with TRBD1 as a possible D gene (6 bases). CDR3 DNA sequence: TGCAGCGTTGCAAGGGGGTTCGGCACAGATACGCAGTATTTT. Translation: CSVARGFGTDTQYF.